The following is a T cell receptor (beta chain) sequence with its context. Authors' methods: Reference gene primer amplification yielded estimated nucleated cell counts. Assay used: immunoSEQ multiplex PCR; TCRdb lists only in-frame clones, some missing. That table furnishes V, J and clone size, whereas the DNA furnished D and trimming. This sample has 190,000 or so clones, with around nine tenths found just once. The data are from a study of blood T cell repertoires in COVID-19. The wider study: Samples taken during acute and convalescent COVID-19 were collected in the United States, Italy and Spain. From T cells, B-cell-depleted T cells, or PBMCs came the material, which was cDNA or gDNA.

The specimen sequenced was peripheral blood. This TCR was sampled from a man aged 55 to 70 who had recovered from COVID-19.

Here the CDR3 reads CASSWGQGSYNEQFF. DNA for the CDR3: TGTGCCAGCAGTTGGGGACAGGGGTCCTACAATGAGCAGTTCTTC. This chain joins TRBV6-5 and TRBJ2-1, with 10 nucleotides matching TRBD1. The V gene's germline CDR1 is MNHEY and CDR2 SVGAGI. The CDR3 contains 15 residues. Trimming took 4 bases from V and 1 from J; bases not matched to a gene: 1.